This T cell receptor (beta chain) was captured by sequencing in a study of tumor-infiltrating lymphocytes in primary liver carcinoma. The wider study: Staging placed the tumors at T1-T3 N0M0, and they measured about 4 to 10 cm across.

From unsorted bulk tissue weighing about 20-32 mg, DNA and RNA were co-extracted. Enrolled patients were chronically infected with HBV and treatment-naive. A primer in the constant region served to generate TCR beta cDNA from approximately 500 ng of total RNA. A slightly modified ARM-PCR protocol with three nested multiplex PCR rounds produced these TCR beta libraries. MiXCR, applied by TCRdb to the multiplex PCR reads, yields one record per CDR3 protein. The sample gives 85,000 to 100,000 distinct CDR3 sequences, around 68% of which show up once; around 26% is in the top ten. On this clonotype: Antigen specificity is unknown. A much larger clone is a single base away; this may be a read error.

Overall study results and limits: Relative to blood, tumors carried a significantly larger fraction of the repertoire in their top 250 clones (p = 0.039).

Source material: tumor-adjacent normal liver tissue. The receptor was derived from a middle-aged man with primary liver carcinoma and hepatitis B virus infection.

CDR3 nucleotide sequence: TGTGCCAGCAGCTTGGTTGGCAAGAACACCGGGGAGCTGTTTTTT. It specifies CASSLVGKNTGELFF. The chain carries TRBV5-6 and TRBJ2-2; D call uncertain. CDR1 and CDR2 from the germline V gene are SGHDT and YYEEEE. V was cut by 0 bases and J by 1 base, with 7 bases left in between. This CDR3 contains 15 residues.